Sequencing of this TCR beta chain was carried out in a study of CXCR3-negative and CXCR3-positive naive CD8 T cells. At the level of the study: There were 120 million to 150 million TRB reads altogether, and each library had about 1.5 +/- 0.3 million of them.

At around 300,000 cells each, triplicate sorts were carried out for each CD8+ T cell subset. Those CD8+ T cells considered naive were CD45RO-CCR7+CD27+CD95-. Germline V gene sequence: CDR1 DFQATT, CDR2 SNEGSKA (reference sequence). The length of the CDR3 is 16 residues. Study-level points and caveats: Diversity ran similarly high across both naive subsets but far lower in memory CD8+ cells.

Points on this clonotype: Antigen: not known.

Via 5' RACE with UMI labels, TRB cDNA libraries were prepared. Each CDR3 protein gets one entry in TCRdb, which reprocessed the 5' RACE reads and gives no DNA. The sample holds about 90,000 distinct CDR3 sequences. This clonotype was obtained from a human donor in good health. Some clones in this sample may be carry-over from other donors' samples. This chain uses TRBV20-1 with TRBJ2-1; TCRdb reports TRBD2, a call that lacks DNA to check it against. Specimen: naive CXCR3- CD8+ T cells from blood. The sample's subset: CD45RO-CCR7+CD27+CD95- naive CD8+ T cells lacking CXCR3 (TNR3-). CDR3 loop: CSARGRTSGEQYEQFF.